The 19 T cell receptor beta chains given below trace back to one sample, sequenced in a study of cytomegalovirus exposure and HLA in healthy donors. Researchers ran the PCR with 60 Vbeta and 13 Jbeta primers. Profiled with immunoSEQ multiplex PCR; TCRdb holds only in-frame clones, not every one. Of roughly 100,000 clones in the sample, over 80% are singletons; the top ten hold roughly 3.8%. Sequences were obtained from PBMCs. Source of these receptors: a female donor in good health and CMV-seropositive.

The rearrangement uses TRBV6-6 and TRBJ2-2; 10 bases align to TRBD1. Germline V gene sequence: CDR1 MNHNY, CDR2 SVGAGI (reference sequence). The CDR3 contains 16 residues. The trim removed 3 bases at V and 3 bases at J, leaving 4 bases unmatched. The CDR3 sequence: CASSYRTGGDTGELFF. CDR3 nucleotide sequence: TGTGCCAGCAGTTATCGGACAGGGGGTGACACCGGGGAGCTGTTTTTT.

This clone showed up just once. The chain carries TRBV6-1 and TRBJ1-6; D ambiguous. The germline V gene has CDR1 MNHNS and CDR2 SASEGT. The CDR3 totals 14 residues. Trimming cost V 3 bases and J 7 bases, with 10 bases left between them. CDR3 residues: CASSEGRWNSPLHF. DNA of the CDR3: TGTGCCAGCAGTGAGGGCAGGTGGAATTCACCCCTCCACTTT.

The CDR3, as DNA: TGTGCCAGCAGCTTAGAGGGCGGCGGACTCCAAGAGACCCAGTACTTC. This codes for CASSLEGGGLQETQYF. The genes are TRBV7-2 and TRBJ2-5, with TRBD2 as a possible D gene (5 bases). The CDR3 is 16 residues long. V lost 1 base and J lost 1, with 13 bases in between. Germline CDR1 and CDR2: SGHTA and FQGNSA. Together with reference TRBV7-2 and TRBJ2-5, the CDR3 gives the full variable domain: GAGVSQSPSNKVTEKGKDVELRCDPISGHTALYWYRQSLGQGLEFLIYFQGNSAPDKSGLPSDRFSAERTGGSVSTLTIQRTQQEDSAVYLCASSLEGGGLQETQYFGPGTRLLVL.

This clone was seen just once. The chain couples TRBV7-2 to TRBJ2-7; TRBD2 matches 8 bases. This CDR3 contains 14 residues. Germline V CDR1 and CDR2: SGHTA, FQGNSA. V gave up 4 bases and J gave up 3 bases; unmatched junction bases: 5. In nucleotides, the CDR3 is TGTGCCAGCAGCTCGGCGGGGGGACGCTACGAGCAGTACTTC. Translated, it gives CASSSAGGRYEQYF.

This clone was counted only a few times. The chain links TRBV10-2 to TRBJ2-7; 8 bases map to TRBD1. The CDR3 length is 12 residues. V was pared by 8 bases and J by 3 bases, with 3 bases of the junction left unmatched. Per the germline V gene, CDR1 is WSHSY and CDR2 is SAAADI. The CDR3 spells CASGQGGYEQYF. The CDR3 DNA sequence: TGCGCCAGCGGACAGGGCGGCTACGAGCAGTACTTC.

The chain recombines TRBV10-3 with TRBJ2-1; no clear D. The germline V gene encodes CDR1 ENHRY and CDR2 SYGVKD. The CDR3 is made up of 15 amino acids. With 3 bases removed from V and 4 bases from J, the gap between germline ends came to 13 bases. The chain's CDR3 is CAISDDWKIYNEQFF. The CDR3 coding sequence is TGTGCCATCAGTGACGACTGGAAGATTTACAATGAGCAGTTCTTC.

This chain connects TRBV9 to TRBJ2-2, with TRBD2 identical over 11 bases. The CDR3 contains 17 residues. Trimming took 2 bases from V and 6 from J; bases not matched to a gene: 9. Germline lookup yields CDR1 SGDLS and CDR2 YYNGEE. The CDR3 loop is CASSVLLAGGNAGELFF. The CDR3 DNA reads TGTGCCAGCAGCGTCCTCCTAGCGGGAGGTAACGCCGGGGAGCTGTTTTTT.

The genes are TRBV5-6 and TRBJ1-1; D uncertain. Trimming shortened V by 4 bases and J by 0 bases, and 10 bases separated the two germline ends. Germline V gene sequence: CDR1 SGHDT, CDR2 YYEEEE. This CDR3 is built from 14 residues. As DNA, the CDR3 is TGTGCCAGCAGCACTGAGCTAATGAACACTGAAGCTTTCTTT. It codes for CASSTELMNTEAFF.

The CDR3 sequence: CAWSVSRVTGELFF. For the CDR3, the DNA is TGTGCCTGGAGTGTGTCCAGGGTAACCGGGGAGCTGTTTTTT. This chain uses TRBV30 with TRBJ2-2, with a possible D match to TRBD1 (5 bases). The V gene's germline CDR1 is GTSNPN and CDR2 SVGIG (reference sequence). The CDR3 contains 14 residues. Trimming left V 0 bases short and J 5 bases short, with 10 bases between. Variable domain in full (rest from reference TRBV30 and TRBJ2-2): SQTIHQWPATLVQPVGSPLSLECTVEGTSNPNLYWYRQAAGRGLQLLFYSVGIGQISSEVPQNLSASRPQDRQFILSSKKLLLSDSGFYLCAWSVSRVTGELFFGEGSRLTVL.

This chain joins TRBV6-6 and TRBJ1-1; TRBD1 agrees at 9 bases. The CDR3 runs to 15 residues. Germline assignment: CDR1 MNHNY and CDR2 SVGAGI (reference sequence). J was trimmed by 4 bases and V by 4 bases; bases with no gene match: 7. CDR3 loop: CASSSWTGEGTEAFF. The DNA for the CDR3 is TGTGCCAGCAGTTCTTGGACAGGGGAGGGCACTGAAGCTTTCTTT.

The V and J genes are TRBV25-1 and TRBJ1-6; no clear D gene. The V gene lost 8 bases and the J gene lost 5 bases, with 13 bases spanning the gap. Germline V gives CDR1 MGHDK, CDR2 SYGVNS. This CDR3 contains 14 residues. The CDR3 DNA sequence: TGTGCCAGCTCCCCGGGATACAATAATTCACCCCTCCACTTT. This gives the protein CASSPGYNNSPLHF.

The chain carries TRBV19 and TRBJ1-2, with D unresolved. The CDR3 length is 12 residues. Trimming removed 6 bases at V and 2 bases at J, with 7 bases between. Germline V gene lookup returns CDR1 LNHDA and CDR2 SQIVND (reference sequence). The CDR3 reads CASSTLNYGYTF. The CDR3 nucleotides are TGTGCCAGTAGCACCCTAAACTATGGCTACACCTTC.

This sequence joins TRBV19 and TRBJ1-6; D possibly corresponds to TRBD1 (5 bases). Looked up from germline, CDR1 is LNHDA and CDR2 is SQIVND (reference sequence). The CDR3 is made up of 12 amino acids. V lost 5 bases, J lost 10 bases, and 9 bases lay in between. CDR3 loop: CASSQGPSPLHF. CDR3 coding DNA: TGTGCCAGTAGTCAGGGTCCCTCACCCCTCCACTTT.

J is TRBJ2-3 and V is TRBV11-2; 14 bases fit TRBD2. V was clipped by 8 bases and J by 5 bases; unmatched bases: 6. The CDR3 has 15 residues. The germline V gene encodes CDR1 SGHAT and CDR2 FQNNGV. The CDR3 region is CASSGTSGRIDTQYF. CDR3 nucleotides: TGTGCCAGCTCCGGGACTAGCGGGAGAATAGATACGCAGTATTTT.

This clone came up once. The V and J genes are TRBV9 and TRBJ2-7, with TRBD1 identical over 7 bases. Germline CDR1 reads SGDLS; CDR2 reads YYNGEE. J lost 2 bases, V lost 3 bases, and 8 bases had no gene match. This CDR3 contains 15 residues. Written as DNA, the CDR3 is TGTGCCAGCAGCGGACGACAGGGAATGACCTACGAGCAGTACTTC. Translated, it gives CASSGRQGMTYEQYF.

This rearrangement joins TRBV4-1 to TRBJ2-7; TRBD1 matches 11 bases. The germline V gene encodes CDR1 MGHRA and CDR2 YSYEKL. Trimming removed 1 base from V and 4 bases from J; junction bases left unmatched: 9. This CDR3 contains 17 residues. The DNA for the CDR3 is TGCGCCAGCAGCCAAGCTGGGGGGGGGACAGGGGGTTACGAGCAGTACTTC. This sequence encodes CASSQAGGGTGGYEQYF.

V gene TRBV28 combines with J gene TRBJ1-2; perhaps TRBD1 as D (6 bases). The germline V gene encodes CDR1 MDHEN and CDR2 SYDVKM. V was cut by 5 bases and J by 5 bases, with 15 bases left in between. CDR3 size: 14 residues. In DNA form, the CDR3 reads TGTGCCAGCAGTCCTCGACAGGCTAGGTATGGCTACACCTTC. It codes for CASSPRQARYGYTF.

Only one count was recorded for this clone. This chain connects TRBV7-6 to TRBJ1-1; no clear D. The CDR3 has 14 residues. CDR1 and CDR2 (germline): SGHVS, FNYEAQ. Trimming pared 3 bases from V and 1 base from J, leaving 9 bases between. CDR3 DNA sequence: TGTGCCAGCAGCTTGCGCCGGGAGAACACTGAAGCTTTCTTT. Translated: CASSLRRENTEAFF.

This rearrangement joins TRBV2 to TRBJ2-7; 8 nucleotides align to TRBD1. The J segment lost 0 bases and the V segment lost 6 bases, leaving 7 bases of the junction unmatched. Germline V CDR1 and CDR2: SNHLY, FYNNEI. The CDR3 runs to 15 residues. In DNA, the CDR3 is TGTGCCAGCAGACCCAACAGGGGGTCCTCCTACGAGCAGTACTTC. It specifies CASRPNRGSSYEQYF. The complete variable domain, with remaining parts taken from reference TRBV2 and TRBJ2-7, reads EPEVTQTPSHQVTQMGQEVILRCVPISNHLYFYWYRQILGQKVEFLVSFYNNEISEKSEIFDDQFSVERPDGSNFTLKIRSTKLEDSAMYFCASRPNRGSSYEQYFGPGTRLTVT.